Listed below are T cell receptor beta chains from one sample, sequenced in a study of glioma-infiltrating T cells after dendritic cell vaccination. Some clones are missing from TCRdb's copy, which holds only in-frame ones; the method was immunoSEQ multiplex PCR. The data contain 75,000 to 95,000 clones, roughly 77% of them singletons. The sample consisted of blood, taken after dendritic cell vaccination. Receptors originate from a human donor with glioblastoma. The CDR3 runs from the conserved cysteine through the conserved F or W. Fields, in order: clone size, V gene, J gene, D gene, CDR3 DNA, CDR3 protein. The D gene is left open where the match is weak. Rows may omit the clone size; those that give it use once, few, many or a size class.

NA	TRBV6-1	TRBJ2-5	TRBD1	TGTGCCAGCAGTGAATTCGGGACAGCCAAAGAGACCCAGTACTTC	CASSEFGTAKETQYF
NA	TRBV10-3	TRBJ1-2	NA	TGTGCCATCAGTGATCAGGACTCAAACTATGGCTACACCTTC	CAISDQDSNYGYTF
NA	TRBV11-2	TRBJ2-2	NA	TGTGCCAGCAGACAATACGGGAGTGCTACCGGGGAGCTGTTTTTT	CASRQYGSATGELFF
NA	TRBV5-1	TRBJ2-1	NA	TGCGCCAGCAGCTTGGCCGGGAATGAGCAGTTCTTC	CASSLAGNEQFF
NA	TRBV6-5	TRBJ2-5	TRBD2	TGTGCCAGCAGTTACGGACTAGCGGGGGGTGAGACCCAGTACTTC	CASSYGLAGGETQYF
NA	TRBV27	TRBJ1-1	NA	TGTGCCAGCAGTTTATCGCCCGGCCAAAGGGGGGGGAACACTGAAGCTTTCTTT	CASSLSPGQRGGNTEAFF
NA	TRBV6-1	TRBJ2-3	TRBD2	TGTGCCAGCAGTGATGGCTGGGGGGGTACGACAGATACGCAGTATTTT	CASSDGWGGTTDTQYF
NA	TRBV6-1	TRBJ1-2	TRBD1	TGTGCCAGCAGTGAGTTGACAGGGCCTAACTATGGCTACACCTTC	CASSELTGPNYGYTF
few	TRBV5-1	TRBJ2-2	TRBD2	TGCGCCAGCAGCTTGGGGTTCGGACTAGCGGGAGGAGAGACCGGGGAGCTGTTTTTT	CASSLGFGLAGGETGELFF
NA	TRBV19	TRBJ1-5	NA	TGTGCCAGTAGTATAGAGGGCAGTACTTTCAATCAGCCCCAGCATTTT	CASSIEGSTFNQPQHF
NA	TRBV6-5	TRBJ2-1	TRBD2	TGTGCCAGCAGTCTGCTAGCGGGCTACAATGAGCAGTTCTTC	CASSLLAGYNEQFF
NA	TRBV19	TRBJ2-1	TRBD2	TGTGCCAGTAGTCCTTCCGGGACTAGCGGAGACTCCTACAATGAGCAGTTCTTC	CASSPSGTSGDSYNEQFF
once	TRBV7-9	TRBJ1-5	NA	TGTGCCAGCAGCCCGGTCGCGGGGCAGCCCCAGCATTTT	CASSPVAGQPQHF
many	TRBV19	TRBJ1-2	TRBD1	TGTGCCAGTAGTATCGTTGGACAGGGGAACTATGGCTACACCTTC	CASSIVGQGNYGYTF
once	TRBV5-4	TRBJ1-1	NA	TGTGCCAGCAGCTGGACAGACAACACTGAAGCTTTCTTT	CASSWTDNTEAFF
NA	TRBV4-1	TRBJ1-5	TRBD1	TGCGCCAGCAGCCGCCTCCCGCCCTGGACAGGGCCCAATCAGCCCCAGCATTTT	CASSRLPPWTGPNQPQHF
NA	TRBV6-1	TRBJ2-1	TRBD1	TGTGCCAGCAGTGCCACAGGGGGAGGCAAAAATGAGCAGTTCTTC	CASSATGGGKNEQFF
once	TRBV6-1	TRBJ2-7	NA	TGTGCCAGCAGTGAAGTGCCAGGAACAGGCGAGCAGTACTTC	CASSEVPGTGEQYF
NA	TRBV6-1	TRBJ2-7	TRBD1	TGTGCCAGCAGGGGGACAGGGGCCGAGCAGTACTTC	CASRGTGAEQYF
NA	TRBV7-9	TRBJ1-6	NA	TGTGCCTCAGTTAATGGGGCTCCAGACAATTCACCCCTCCACTTT	CASVNGAPDNSPLHF
NA	TRBV29-1	TRBJ2-3	TRBD2	TGCAGCGTTGATAGCGGGAGGGCAGATACGCAGTATTTT	CSVDSGRADTQYF
NA	TRBV5-4	TRBJ1-6	NA	TGTGCCAGCAGCTTGGCGAGGCAGGGGATAAATTCACCCCTCCACTTT	CASSLARQGINSPLHF
NA	TRBV2	TRBJ1-6	NA	TGTGCCAGCAGTGGGACGGACGGAGGGACTTCACCCCTCCACTTT	CASSGTDGGTSPLHF
NA	TRBV7-2	TRBJ2-1	NA	TGTGCCAGCAGCCCTACTCCGGGTGAGCAGTTCTTC	CASSPTPGEQFF
NA	TRBV6-1	TRBJ2-2	NA	TGTGCCAGCAGTCCTGGACAGATCACCGGGGAGCTGTTTTTT	CASSPGQITGELFF
NA	TRBV27	TRBJ2-1	NA	TGTGCCAGCAGTTTATATCGAAGTAGTGAGCAGTTCTTC	CASSLYRSSEQFF
NA	TRBV6-1	TRBJ1-5	NA	TGTGCCAGCAGTTCCACAGAGACCTATCAGCCCCAGCATTTT	CASSSTETYQPQHF
NA	TRBV19	TRBJ2-1	TRBD2	TGTGCCAGTAGTACACTAGCGAAATCAGACAATGAGCAGTTCTTC	CASSTLAKSDNEQFF
NA	TRBV19	TRBJ1-2	NA	TGTGCCAGTAGTATAGCGTTAAGACAGCCTAACTATGGCTACACCTTC	CASSIALRQPNYGYTF
NA	TRBV5-1	TRBJ2-5	NA	TGCGCCAGCAGCTTGGGAACAGCACAAGAGACCCAGTACTTC	CASSLGTAQETQYF
NA	TRBV2	TRBJ2-7	TRBD1	TGTGCCAGCACGGGCCAGGGGGCTGTCGAGCAGTACTTC	CASTGQGAVEQYF
NA	TRBV5-1	TRBJ1-1	TRBD1	TGCGCCAGCAGCTTAAGACAGGGGTACACTGAAGCTTTCTTT	CASSLRQGYTEAFF
NA	TRBV19	TRBJ1-2	TRBD1	TGTGCCAGTAGTATCCGGACAGGGGCATACTATGGCTACACCTTC	CASSIRTGAYYGYTF
NA	TRBV25-1	TRBJ1-1	NA	TGTGCCAGCAGTGCACCGGGAGTCGAAGCTTTCTTT	CASSAPGVEAFF
NA	TRBV27	TRBJ2-3	TRBD2	TGTGCCAGCAGTCCGTTATGGACTAGCGGGAGGAGCACAGATACGCAGTATTTT	CASSPLWTSGRSTDTQYF
NA	TRBV6-1	TRBJ2-1	NA	TGTGCCAGCAGTGAAGGGCTAGTGTACTACAATGAGCAGTTCTTC	CASSEGLVYYNEQFF
NA	TRBV18	TRBJ1-2	NA	TGTGCCAGCTCACCACCGATCGGGGACTATGGCTACACCTTC	CASSPPIGDYGYTF
once	TRBV6-5	TRBJ2-1	TRBD2	TGTGCCAGCAGCTATACGGGAGGAGGGTACAATGAGCAGTTCTTC	CASSYTGGGYNEQFF
NA	TRBV7-3	TRBJ2-1	TRBD1	TGTGCCAGCAGCTTACGCCCCCTGGGACAGGGCTGGAATGAGCAGTTCTTC	CASSLRPLGQGWNEQFF
NA	TRBV6-6	TRBJ2-1	NA	TGTGCCAGCAGTTACACAGGGTATGAGCAGTTCTTC	CASSYTGYEQFF
NA	TRBV29-1	TRBJ1-5	NA	TGCAGCGTTGGGGCAGTCAATCAGCCCCAGCATTTT	CSVGAVNQPQHF
NA	TRBV6-1	TRBJ1-2	NA	TGTGCCAGCAGTGTAGTGGGGGGAACTAACTATGGCTACACCTTC	CASSVVGGTNYGYTF
NA	TRBV5-1	TRBJ2-7	TRBD1	TGCGCCAGCAGCTTCCGACAGGGAGATCCCTACGAGCAGTACTTC	CASSFRQGDPYEQYF
NA	TRBV5-4	TRBJ1-2	NA	TGTGCCAGCAGCTTGGGTCATGGACAGTTCGCTGGCTACACCTTC	CASSLGHGQFAGYTF